These 21 T cell receptor beta chains were all obtained from the same sample, sequenced in a study of monozygotic twins with inflammatory bowel disease. TCRdb re-called the 5' RACE reads; one entry per CDR3 protein, DNA not given. The listing contains under 130,000 distinct CDR3 sequences. The sequenced sample consisted of blood. The receptors were gathered from a human donor with ulcerative colitis or Crohn's disease, or a healthy co-twin of an affected twin (not recorded which).

V and J are TRBV5-1 and TRBJ2-4. Per the germline V gene, CDR1 is SGHRS and CDR2 is YFSETQ. The CDR3 is made up of 15 amino acids. CDR3 protein: CASSLRGEIKNIQYF.

J is TRBJ2-1 and V is TRBV7-8. The CDR3 is 14 amino acids. The germline CDR1 and CDR2 sequences are SGHVS and FQNEAQ. CDR3 sequence reads: CASSLGYSYNEQFF. Based on the CDR3 plus reference TRBV7-8 and TRBJ2-1, the full variable domain is GAGVSQSPRYKVAKRGQDVALRCDPISGHVSLFWYQQALGQGPEFLTYFQNEAQLDKSGLPSDRFFAERPEGSVSTLKIQRTQQEDSAVYLCASSLGYSYNEQFFGPGTRLTVL.

V and J are TRBV27 and TRBJ2-7. This CDR3 comprises 14 residues. CDR1 and CDR2 from the germline V gene are MNHEY and SMNVEV (reference sequence). The CDR3 region is CASSLSNGPYEQYF.

This chain connects TRBV5-6 to TRBJ1-5; TCRdb's D call, TRBD1, is unchecked because there is no DNA. This CDR3 region has 13 residues. Germline CDR1 SGHDT, CDR2 YYEEEE. The CDR3 protein is CASSLGNRQPQHF.

The rearrangement uses TRBV12-3 or TRBV12-4 and TRBJ1-3. The CDR3 runs 16 residues. This chain's CDR3 is CASSFYRQSSGNTIYF.

V gene TRBV27 combines with J gene TRBJ2-1; TCRdb lists TRBD1, though no DNA is available to test this call. This CDR3 is 14 amino acids long. The germline CDR1 and CDR2 sequences are MNHEY and SMNVEV (reference sequence). CDR3 sequence reads: CASGDRGLRNEQFF.

The rearrangement uses TRBV7-7 and TRBJ2-3; absent DNA, TCRdb's TRBD2 call cannot be checked. Germline values: CDR1 SSHAT, CDR2 FNYEAQ (reference sequence). The CDR3 contains 13 residues. The CDR3 protein is CASSSSSRGTQYF.

The V call is TRBV19, the J call TRBJ1-5. This CDR3 contains 15 residues. Germline-derived CDR1 and CDR2 are LNHDA and SQIVND (reference sequence). CDR3 sequence reads: CASSIRVNSNQPQHF.

V usage is TRBV3-1 and J usage is TRBJ2-7. The germline CDR1 and CDR2 sequences are LGHDT and YNNKEL (reference sequence). The CDR3 has 12 residues. CDR3 residues: CASSQWVGEQYF.

The rearrangement joins TRBV5-1 to TRBJ1-2; TCRdb selects TRBD1, and the lack of DNA leaves this call unchecked. The germline V gene encodes CDR1 SGHRS and CDR2 YFSETQ. The CDR3 spans 16 residues. This CDR3 reads CASSLDTTGGNYGYTF.

The rearrangement uses TRBV6-1 and TRBJ2-7; TCRdb's assignment of TRBD1 cannot be checked, as there is no DNA. The CDR3 is 13 amino acids. Germline V CDR1 and CDR2: MNHNS, SASEGT. CDR3 region: CASNRGADYEQYF.

The gene calls are TRBV29-1 and TRBJ1-2; TCRdb's assignment of TRBD1 cannot be checked, as there is no DNA. Germline-derived CDR1 and CDR2 are SQVTM and ANQGSEA. This CDR3 region has 19 residues. The CDR3 is CSVEESVPRTGGGTYGYTF.

The V and J genes are TRBV7-9 and TRBJ2-7; the TCRdb D gene call, TRBD1, has no DNA to confirm it. The length of the CDR3 is 13 residues. Germline V gives CDR1 SEHNR, CDR2 FQNEAQ (reference sequence). The CDR3 loop reads CASSGRDSYEQYF.

The chain is built from TRBV25-1 and TRBJ2-1; there is no DNA to check the TCRdb D call of TRBD1. CDR3 length: 14 residues. Germline CDR1 MGHDK, CDR2 SYGVNS. The CDR3: CASSVAAGRNEQFF.

This CDR3 reads CASSWTIYEQYF. The J gene is TRBJ2-7, the V gene TRBV12-3 or TRBV12-4; TCRdb designates TRBD1, a call that cannot be tested without DNA. The CDR3 is 12 residues long.

The CDR3 sequence: CASRPSESYNEQFF. The rearrangement uses TRBV2 and TRBJ2-1; the D gene TCRdb calls, TRBD2, cannot be checked with no DNA. The CDR3 is made up of 14 amino acids. Looked up from germline, CDR1 is SNHLY and CDR2 is FYNNEI.

The rearrangement uses TRBV7-9 and TRBJ1-1. CDR3 length equals 13 residues. Germline CDR1 SEHNR, CDR2 FQNEAQ (reference sequence). The CDR3 sequence: CASSLDSNTEAFF.

The chain is built from TRBV6-2 or TRBV6-3 and TRBJ2-7; TCRdb's D call, TRBD1, is unchecked because there is no DNA. The CDR3 has 14 amino acids. Germline loops: CDR1 MNHEY, CDR2 SVGEGT. CDR3 amino acids: CASTTGVRSYEQYF.

The rearrangement joins TRBV11-2 to TRBJ1-5. Germline V gene sequence: CDR1 SGHAT, CDR2 FQNNGV. The CDR3 totals 14 residues. CDR3 protein: CASSLVGFNQPQHF.

The chain is built from TRBV18 and TRBJ2-1. Per germline, CDR1 KGHSH and CDR2 LQKENI. The CDR3 consists of 11 residues. This chain's CDR3 is CASSSSNEQFF.

The chain is built from TRBV5-6 and TRBJ2-3; TCRdb gives TRBD1 as the D gene, but with no DNA this cannot be confirmed. Germline V lookup: CDR1 SGHDT, CDR2 YYEEEE. CDR3 length: 15 amino acids. The CDR3 loop reads CASSSTGVGTDTQYF.